The T cell receptor (beta chain) described here comes from a study of blood T cell repertoires in COVID-19. Participant ages covered roughly 18 to 89 years across about 25 US areas. Donors were grouped by their self-reported clinical history. Per the authors' pipeline: How many nucleated cells were present was estimated from reference gene primer amplification. Clones were read by immunoSEQ multiplex PCR, and TCRdb kept only the in-frame ones, dropping some. That table gives V, J and clone size, and the DNA gave D and trimming. The table lists under 200,000 clones, over 70% of them singletons. Sequencing used PBMCs or T cells enriched from blood (not recorded which). The TCR originated in a woman in her 40s with acute COVID-19.

CDR3 nucleotide sequence: TGTGCCAGTAGTGTTAAAACCGGGACAGTTTATGGCTACACCTTC. Its protein is CASSVKTGTVYGYTF. The chain carries TRBV19 and TRBJ1-2; 7 bases match TRBD1. Germline CDR1 and CDR2: LNHDA and SQIVND (reference sequence). The CDR3 runs 15 residues. The trim removed 5 bases at V and 5 bases at J, leaving 11 bases unmatched.